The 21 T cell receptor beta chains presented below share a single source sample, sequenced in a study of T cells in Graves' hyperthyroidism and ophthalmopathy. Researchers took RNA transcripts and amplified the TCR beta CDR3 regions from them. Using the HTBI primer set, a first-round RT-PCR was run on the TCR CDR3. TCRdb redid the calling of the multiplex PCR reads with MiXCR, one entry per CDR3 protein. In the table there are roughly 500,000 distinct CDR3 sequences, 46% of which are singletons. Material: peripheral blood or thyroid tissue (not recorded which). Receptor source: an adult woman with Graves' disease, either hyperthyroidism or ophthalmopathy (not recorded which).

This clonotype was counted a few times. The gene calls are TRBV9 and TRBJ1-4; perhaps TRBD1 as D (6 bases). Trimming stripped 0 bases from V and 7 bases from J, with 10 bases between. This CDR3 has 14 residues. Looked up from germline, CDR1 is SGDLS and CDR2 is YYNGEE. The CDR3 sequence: CASSVGTAGEKLFF. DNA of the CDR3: TGTGCCAGCAGCGTAGGGACAGCGGGTGAAAAACTGTTTTTT.

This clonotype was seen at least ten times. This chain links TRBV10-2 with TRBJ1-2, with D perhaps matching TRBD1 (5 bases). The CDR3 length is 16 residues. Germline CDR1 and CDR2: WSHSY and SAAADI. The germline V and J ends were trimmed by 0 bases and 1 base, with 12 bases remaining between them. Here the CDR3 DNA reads TGCGCCAGCAGTGAGTCGACAGCCCCCGTTAACTATGGCTACACCTTC. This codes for CASSESTAPVNYGYTF.

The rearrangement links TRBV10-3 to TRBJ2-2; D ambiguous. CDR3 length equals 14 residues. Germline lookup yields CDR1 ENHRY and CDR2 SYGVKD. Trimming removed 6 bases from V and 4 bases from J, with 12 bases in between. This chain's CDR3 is CAISSQISTGELFF. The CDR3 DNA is TGTGCCATCAGCTCCCAAATCAGCACCGGGGAGCTGTTTTTT.

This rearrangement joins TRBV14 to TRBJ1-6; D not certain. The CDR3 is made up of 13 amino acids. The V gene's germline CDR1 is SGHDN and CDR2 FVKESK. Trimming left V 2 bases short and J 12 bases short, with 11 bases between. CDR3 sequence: CASSQSRIRPLHF. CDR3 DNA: TGTGCCAGCAGCCAAAGTCGAATACGACCCCTCCACTTT.

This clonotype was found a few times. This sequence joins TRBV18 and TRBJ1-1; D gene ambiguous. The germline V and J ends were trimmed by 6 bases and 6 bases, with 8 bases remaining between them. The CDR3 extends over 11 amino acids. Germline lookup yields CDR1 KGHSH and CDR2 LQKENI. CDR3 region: CASSRGPEAFF. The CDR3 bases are TGTGCCAGCTCCCGGGGTCCTGAAGCTTTCTTT.

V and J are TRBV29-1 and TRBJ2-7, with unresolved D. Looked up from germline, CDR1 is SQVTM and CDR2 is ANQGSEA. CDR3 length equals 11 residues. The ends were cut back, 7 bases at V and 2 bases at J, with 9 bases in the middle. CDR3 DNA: TGCAGCGCCGGCCGGACCTACGAGCAGTACTTC. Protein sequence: CSAGRTYEQYF.

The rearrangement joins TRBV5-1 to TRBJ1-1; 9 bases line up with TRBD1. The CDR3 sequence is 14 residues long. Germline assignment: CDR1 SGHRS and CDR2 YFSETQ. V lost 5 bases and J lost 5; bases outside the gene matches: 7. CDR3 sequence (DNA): TGCGCCAGCAGGGAGAGGGGACAGGGAACTGAAGCTTTCTTT. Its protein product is CASRERGQGTEAFF.

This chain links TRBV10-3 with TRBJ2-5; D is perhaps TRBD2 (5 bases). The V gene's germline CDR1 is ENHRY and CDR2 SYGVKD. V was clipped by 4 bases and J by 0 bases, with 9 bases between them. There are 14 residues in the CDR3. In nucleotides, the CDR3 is TGTGCCATCAGTGGGGTTAGCGACCAAGAGACCCAGTACTTC. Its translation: CAISGVSDQETQYF.

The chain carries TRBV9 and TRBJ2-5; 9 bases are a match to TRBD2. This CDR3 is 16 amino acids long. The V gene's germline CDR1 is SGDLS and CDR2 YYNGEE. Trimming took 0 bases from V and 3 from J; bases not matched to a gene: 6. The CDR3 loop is CASSVGGRGVKETQYF. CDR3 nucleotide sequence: TGTGCCAGCAGCGTAGGCGGGAGGGGTGTAAAAGAGACCCAGTACTTC.

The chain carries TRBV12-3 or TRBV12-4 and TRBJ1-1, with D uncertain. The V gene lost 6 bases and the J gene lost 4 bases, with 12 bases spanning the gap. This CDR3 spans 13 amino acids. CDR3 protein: CASSLVVGTEAFF. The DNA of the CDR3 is TGTGCCAGCAGCCTGGTTGTAGGCACTGAAGCTTTCTTT.

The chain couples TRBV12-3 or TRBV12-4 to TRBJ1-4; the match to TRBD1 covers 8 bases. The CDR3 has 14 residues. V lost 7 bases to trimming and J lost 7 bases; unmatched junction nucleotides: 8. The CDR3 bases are TGTGCCAGCACTAGGACAGGGTCCTCTGAAAAACTGTTTTTT. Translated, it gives CASTRTGSSEKLFF.

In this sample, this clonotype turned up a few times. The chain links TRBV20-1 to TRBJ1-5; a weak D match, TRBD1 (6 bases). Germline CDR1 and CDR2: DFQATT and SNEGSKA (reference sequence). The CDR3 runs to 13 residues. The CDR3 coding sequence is TGCAGCGGTCAGGGGCAGGAAAATCAGCCCCAGCATTTT. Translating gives CSGQGQENQPQHF.

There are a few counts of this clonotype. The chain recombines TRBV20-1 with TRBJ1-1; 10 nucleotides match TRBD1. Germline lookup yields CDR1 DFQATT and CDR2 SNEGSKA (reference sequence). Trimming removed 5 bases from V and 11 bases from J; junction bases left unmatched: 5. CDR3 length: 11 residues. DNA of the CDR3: TGCAGTGCTCCGACAGGGGGCATGGCTTTCTTT. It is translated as CSAPTGGMAFF.

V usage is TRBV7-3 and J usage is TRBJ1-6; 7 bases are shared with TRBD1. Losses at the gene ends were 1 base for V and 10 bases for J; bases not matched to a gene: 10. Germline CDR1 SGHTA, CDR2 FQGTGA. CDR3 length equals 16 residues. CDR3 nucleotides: TGTGCCAGCAGCTTAAGCCCGACAGGGTCAGGATCACCCCTCCACTTT. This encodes CASSLSPTGSGSPLHF.

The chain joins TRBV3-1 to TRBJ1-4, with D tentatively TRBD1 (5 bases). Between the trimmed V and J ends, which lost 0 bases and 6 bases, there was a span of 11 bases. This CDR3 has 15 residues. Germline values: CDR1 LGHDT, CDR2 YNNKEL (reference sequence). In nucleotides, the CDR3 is TGTGCCAGCAGCCAAGATGGGACCTCGTATGAAAAACTGTTTTTT. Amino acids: CASSQDGTSYEKLFF.

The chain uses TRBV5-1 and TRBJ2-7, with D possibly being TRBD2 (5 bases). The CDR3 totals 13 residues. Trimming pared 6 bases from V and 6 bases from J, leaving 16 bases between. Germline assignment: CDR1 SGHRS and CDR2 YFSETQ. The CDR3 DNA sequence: TGCGCCAGCACCCTGGGCCCTGCGGGCGAGCAGTACTTC. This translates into CASTLGPAGEQYF.

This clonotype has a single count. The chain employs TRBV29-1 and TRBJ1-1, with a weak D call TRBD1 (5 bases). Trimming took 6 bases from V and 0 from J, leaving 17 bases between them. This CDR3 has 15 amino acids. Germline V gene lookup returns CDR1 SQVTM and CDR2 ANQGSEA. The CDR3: CSVEPRATMNTEAFF. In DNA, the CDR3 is TGCAGCGTCGAGCCCAGGGCTACGATGAACACTGAAGCTTTCTTT. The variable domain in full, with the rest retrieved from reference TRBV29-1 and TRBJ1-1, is SAVISQKPSRDICQRGTSLTIQCQVDSQVTMMFWYRQQPGQSLTLIATANQGSEATYESGFVIDKFPISRPNLTFSTLTVSNMSPEDSSIYLCSVEPRATMNTEAFFGQGTRLTVV.

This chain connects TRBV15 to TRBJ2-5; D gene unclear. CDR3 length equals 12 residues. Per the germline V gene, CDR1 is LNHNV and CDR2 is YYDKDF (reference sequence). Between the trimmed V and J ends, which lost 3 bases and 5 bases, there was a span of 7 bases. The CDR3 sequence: CATSSTWETQYF. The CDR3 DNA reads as TGTGCCACCAGCAGCACCTGGGAGACCCAGTACTTC.

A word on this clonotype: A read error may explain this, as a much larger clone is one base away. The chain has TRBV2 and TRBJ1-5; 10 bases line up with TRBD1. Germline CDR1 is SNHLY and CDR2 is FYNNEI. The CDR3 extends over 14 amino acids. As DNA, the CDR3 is TGTGCCAGCAGTGAGACAGGGGGCCTGCAGCCCCGGCATTTT. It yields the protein CASSETGGLQPRHF.

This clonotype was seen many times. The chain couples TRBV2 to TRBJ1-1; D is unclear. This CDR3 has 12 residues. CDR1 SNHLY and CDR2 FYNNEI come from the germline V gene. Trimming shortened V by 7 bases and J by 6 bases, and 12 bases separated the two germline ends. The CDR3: CASTAWGSEAFF. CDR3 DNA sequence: TGTGCCAGCACCGCCTGGGGTTCTGAAGCTTTCTTT.

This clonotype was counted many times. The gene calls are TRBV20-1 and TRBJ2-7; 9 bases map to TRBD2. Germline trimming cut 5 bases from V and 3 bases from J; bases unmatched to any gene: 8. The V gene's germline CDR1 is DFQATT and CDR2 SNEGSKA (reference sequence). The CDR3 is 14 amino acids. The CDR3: CSALSGRKGYEQYF. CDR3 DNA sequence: TGCAGTGCTTTGAGCGGGAGGAAGGGCTACGAGCAGTACTTC.